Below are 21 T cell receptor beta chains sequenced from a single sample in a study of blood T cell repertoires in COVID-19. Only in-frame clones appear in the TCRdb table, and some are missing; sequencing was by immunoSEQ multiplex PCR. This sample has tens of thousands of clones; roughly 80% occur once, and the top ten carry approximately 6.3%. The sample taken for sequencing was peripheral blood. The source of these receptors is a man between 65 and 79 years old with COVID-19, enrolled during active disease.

Here the CDR3 DNA reads TGCGCCAGCAGCTTTACTAGCGGGGGGGCCTATGAGCAGTTCTTC. Translated, it gives CASSFTSGGAYEQFF. This chain connects TRBV5-1 to TRBJ2-1, with 13 bases that match TRBD2. The CDR3 consists of 15 residues. Germline CDR1 is SGHRS and CDR2 is YFSETQ. The junction had 4 bases not matched to a gene; V was cut back by 2 bases and J by 8 bases. Full variable domain (outside the CDR3, taken from reference TRBV5-1 and TRBJ2-1): KAGVTQTPRYLIKTRGQQVTLSCSPISGHRSVSWYQQTPGQGLQFLFEYFSETQRNKGNFPGRFSGRQFSNSRSEMNVSTLELGDSALYLCASSFTSGGAYEQFFGPGTRLTVL.

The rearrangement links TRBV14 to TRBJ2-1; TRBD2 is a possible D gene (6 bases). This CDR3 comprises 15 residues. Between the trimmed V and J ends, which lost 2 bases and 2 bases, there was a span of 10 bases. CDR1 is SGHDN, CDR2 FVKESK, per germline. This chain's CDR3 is CASSQPGLAYNEQFF. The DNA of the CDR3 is TGTGCCAGCAGCCAACCGGGACTGGCCTACAATGAGCAGTTCTTC.

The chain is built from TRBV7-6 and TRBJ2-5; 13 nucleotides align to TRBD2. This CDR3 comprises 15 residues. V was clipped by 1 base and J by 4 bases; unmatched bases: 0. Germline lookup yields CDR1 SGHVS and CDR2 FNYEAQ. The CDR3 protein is CASSLGLAGGETQYF. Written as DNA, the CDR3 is TGTGCCAGCAGCTTAGGACTAGCGGGGGGAGAGACCCAGTACTTC.

The CDR3 coding sequence is TGTGCCAGCAGGACGACAGGGGGAGCAGAAGCTTTCTTT. It is translated as CASRTTGGAEAFF. The V gene is TRBV27, the J gene TRBJ1-1; 9 positions agree with TRBD1. Germline CDR1 MNHEY, CDR2 SMNVEV (reference sequence). The CDR3 totals 13 residues. The V segment lost 6 bases and the J segment 8 bases; nucleotides outside the gene matches: 7.

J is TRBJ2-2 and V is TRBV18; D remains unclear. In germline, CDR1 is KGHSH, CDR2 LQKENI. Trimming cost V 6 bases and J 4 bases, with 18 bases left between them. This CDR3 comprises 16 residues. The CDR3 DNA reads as TGTGCCAGCTCTCCATCCAGAGGAAGTGTCACCGGGGAGCTGTTTTTT. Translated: CASSPSRGSVTGELFF.

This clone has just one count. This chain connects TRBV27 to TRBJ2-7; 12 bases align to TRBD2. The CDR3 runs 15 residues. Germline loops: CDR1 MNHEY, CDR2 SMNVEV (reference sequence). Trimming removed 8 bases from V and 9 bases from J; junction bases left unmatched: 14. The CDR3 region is CASRPRTSGTAWQYF. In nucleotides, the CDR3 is TGTGCCAGCCGACCACGGACTAGCGGGACTGCATGGCAGTACTTC.

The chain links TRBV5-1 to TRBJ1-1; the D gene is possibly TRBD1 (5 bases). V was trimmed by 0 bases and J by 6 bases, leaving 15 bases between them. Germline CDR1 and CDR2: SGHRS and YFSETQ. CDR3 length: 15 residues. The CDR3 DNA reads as TGCGCCAGCAGCTTGGTGACAGAAAGGGCCTCTGAAGCTTTCTTT. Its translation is CASSLVTERASEAFF.

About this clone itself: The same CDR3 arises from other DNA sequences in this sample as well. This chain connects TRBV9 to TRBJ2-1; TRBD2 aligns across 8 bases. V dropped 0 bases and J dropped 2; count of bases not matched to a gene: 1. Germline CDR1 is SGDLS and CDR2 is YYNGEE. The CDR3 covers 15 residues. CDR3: CASSVGAGAYNEQFF. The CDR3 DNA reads TGTGCCAGCAGCGTAGGAGCGGGGGCCTACAATGAGCAGTTCTTC.

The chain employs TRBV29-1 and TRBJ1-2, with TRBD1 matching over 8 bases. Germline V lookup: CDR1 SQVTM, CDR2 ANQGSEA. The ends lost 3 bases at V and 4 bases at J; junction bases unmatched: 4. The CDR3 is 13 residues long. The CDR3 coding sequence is TGCAGCGTTGAGGTCGACAGGGGCTATGGCTACACCTTC. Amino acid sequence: CSVEVDRGYGYTF.

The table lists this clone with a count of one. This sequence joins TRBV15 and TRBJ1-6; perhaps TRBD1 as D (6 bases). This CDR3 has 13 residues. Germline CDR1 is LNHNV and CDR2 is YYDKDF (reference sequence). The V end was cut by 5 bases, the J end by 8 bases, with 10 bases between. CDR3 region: CATSVRGDSPLHF. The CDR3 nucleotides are TGTGCCACCAGCGTCAGGGGAGATTCACCCCTCCACTTT.

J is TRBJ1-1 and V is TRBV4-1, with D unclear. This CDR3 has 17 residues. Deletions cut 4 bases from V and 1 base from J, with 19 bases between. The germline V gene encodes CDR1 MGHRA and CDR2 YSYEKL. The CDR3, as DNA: TGCGCCAGCAGCCCGATGACGGGAGGCGCGGAGAACACTGAAGCTTTCTTT. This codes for CASSPMTGGAENTEAFF.

CDR3 region: CASSLETGERAEAFF. CDR3 coding DNA: TGTGCCAGCTCACTTGAGACAGGGGAAAGGGCTGAAGCTTTCTTT. The V gene is TRBV18, the J gene TRBJ1-1; 8 bases fit TRBD1. From germline, CDR1 is KGHSH and CDR2 LQKENI. CDR3 length: 15 amino acids. V shed 4 bases and J 6 bases; nucleotides not matched to a gene: 10.

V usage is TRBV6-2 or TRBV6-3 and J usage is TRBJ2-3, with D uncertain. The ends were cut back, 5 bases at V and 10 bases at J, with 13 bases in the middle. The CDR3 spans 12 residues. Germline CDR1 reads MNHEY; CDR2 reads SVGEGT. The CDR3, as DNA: TGTGCCAGCAGTCTTGGGCCCCAGGCGCAGTATTTT. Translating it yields CASSLGPQAQYF.

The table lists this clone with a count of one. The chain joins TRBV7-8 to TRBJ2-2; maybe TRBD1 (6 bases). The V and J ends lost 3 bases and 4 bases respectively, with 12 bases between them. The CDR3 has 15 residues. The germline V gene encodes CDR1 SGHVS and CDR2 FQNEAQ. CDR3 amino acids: CASSFARGSTGELFF. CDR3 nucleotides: TGTGCCAGCAGCTTCGCCAGGGGAAGCACCGGGGAGCTGTTTTTT.

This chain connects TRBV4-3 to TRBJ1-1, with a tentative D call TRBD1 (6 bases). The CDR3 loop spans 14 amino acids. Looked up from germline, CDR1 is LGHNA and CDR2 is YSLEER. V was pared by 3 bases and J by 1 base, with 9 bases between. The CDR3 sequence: CASSQGHPNTEAFF. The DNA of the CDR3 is TGCGCCAGCAGCCAGGGACACCCGAACACTGAAGCTTTCTTT.

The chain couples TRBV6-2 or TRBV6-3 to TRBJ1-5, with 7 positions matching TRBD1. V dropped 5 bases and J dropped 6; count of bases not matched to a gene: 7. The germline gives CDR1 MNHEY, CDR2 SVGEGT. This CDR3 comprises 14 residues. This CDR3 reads CASSKQGTGQPQHF. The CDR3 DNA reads TGTGCCAGCAGTAAACAGGGGACTGGTCAGCCCCAGCATTTT.

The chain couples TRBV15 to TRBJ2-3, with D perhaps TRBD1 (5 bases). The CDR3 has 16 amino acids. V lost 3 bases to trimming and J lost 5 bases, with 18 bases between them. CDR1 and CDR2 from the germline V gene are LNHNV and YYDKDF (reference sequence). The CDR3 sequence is CATSSEMGQERDTQYF. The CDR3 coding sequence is TGTGCCACCAGCAGTGAGATGGGGCAGGAGCGAGATACGCAGTATTTT.

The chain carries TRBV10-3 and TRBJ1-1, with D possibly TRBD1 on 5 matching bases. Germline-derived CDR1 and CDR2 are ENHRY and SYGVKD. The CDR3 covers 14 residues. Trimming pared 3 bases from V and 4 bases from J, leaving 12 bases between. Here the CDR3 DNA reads TGTGCCATCAGTGATCGACAGTTTGCCACTGAAGCTTTCTTT. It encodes CAISDRQFATEAFF.

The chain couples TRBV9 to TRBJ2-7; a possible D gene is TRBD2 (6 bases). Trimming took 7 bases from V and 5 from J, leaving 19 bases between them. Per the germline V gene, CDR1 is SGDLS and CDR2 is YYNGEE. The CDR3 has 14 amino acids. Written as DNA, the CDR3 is TGTGCCAGCTGTCGGGAGCCTCTCTGCCACGAGCAGTACTTC. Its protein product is CASCREPLCHEQYF. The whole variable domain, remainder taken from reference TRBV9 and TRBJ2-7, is DSGVTQTPKHLITATGQRVTLRCSPRSGDLSVYWYQQSLDQGLQFLIQYYNGEERAKGNILERFSAQQFPDLHSELNLSSLELGDSALYFCASCREPLCHEQYFGPGTRLTVT.

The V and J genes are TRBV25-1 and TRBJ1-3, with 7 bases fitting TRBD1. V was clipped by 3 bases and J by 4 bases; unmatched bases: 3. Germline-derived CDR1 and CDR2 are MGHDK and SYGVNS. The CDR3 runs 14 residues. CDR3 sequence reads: CASSDPGQGNTIYF. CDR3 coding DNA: TGTGCCAGCAGTGACCCGGGACAGGGAAACACCATATATTTT.

The CDR3 loop is CASSRDRVNEQFF. In DNA form, the CDR3 reads TGTGCCAGCAGCCGAGACAGGGTCAATGAGCAGTTCTTC. The chain recombines TRBV3-1 (or the pseudogene TRBV3-2) with TRBJ2-1; 7 nucleotides line up with TRBD1. The length of the CDR3 is 13 residues. The germline V gene has CDR1 LGHDT and CDR2 YNNKEL (reference sequence). J gave up 6 bases and V 4 bases, and 3 bases lay outside the gene matches.